The TCR beta chain described here comes from a study of blood T cell repertoires in COVID-19. Generated by immunoSEQ multiplex PCR, the TCRdb table keeps only in-frame clones and is missing some. The sample consists of over 85,000 clones, more than 75% of them appearing once. The clonotype comes from a human donor in a cohort sampled during active COVID-19. The sample consisted of peripheral blood.

The CDR3 nucleotides are TGTGCCAGCAGCTTAGTTCTAGCGTACACAGATACGCAGTATTTT. Its protein is CASSLVLAYTDTQYF. The chain combines TRBV7-9 with TRBJ2-3, with a possible D match to TRBD2 (6 bases). The germline V gene has CDR1 SEHNR and CDR2 FQNEAQ (reference sequence). The germline V and J ends were trimmed by 1 base and 2 bases, with 10 bases remaining between them. CDR3 size: 15 residues. The full variable domain, its missing parts supplied by reference TRBV7-9 and TRBJ2-3, is DTGVSQNPRHKITKRGQNVTFRCDPISEHNRLYWYRQTLGQGPEFLTYFQNEAQLEKSRLLSDRFSAERPKGSFSTLEIQRTEQGDSAMYLCASSLVLAYTDTQYFGPGTRLTVL.